This passage covers 21 T cell receptor beta chains from one sample sequenced in a study of post-analysis software for immune sequencing data. Their cognate antigens are unknown. Prepared libraries of TCR beta cDNA carried unique molecular identifiers. From the PCR reads, TCRdb called clonotypes with MiXCR, one entry per CDR3 protein. The sample includes fewer than 900,000 distinct CDR3 sequences, around 42% of them seen just once. Findings and limits, study-wide: Patients showed TRBV5-6, TRBV5-1 and TRBV20-1 among about five TRBV segments more frequent than in controls.

The sample was blood. The receptors here all came from a girl under 18 with multiple sclerosis.

V is TRBV9 and J is TRBJ2-2, with TRBD1 matching 11 bases. This CDR3 has 16 residues. The V and J ends lost 0 bases and 4 bases, in that order; junction bases with no gene match: 2. Germline-derived CDR1 and CDR2 are SGDLS and YYNGEE. The CDR3 DNA reads as TGTGCCAGCAGCGTAGCGGGGACAGGGGGCACCGGGGAGCTGTTTTTT. As protein: CASSVAGTGGTGELFF.

This clonotype was observed a few times. CDR3 nucleotides: TGCAGCGTTCAGGACAGGGACCGTGAAGCTTTCTTT. The encoded protein is CSVQDRDREAFF. This chain joins TRBV29-1 and TRBJ1-1, with 8 bases that match TRBD1. Germline-derived CDR1 and CDR2 are SQVTM and ANQGSEA. The ends lost 5 bases at V and 7 bases at J; junction bases unmatched: 6. There are 12 residues in the CDR3.

The chain joins TRBV20-1 to TRBJ2-2; 11 bases are a match to TRBD2. The germline CDR1 and CDR2 sequences are DFQATT and SNEGSKA (reference sequence). V gave up 0 bases and J gave up 8 bases; unmatched junction bases: 5. The CDR3 spans 15 residues. The CDR3 sequence is CSARDGTSGAGELFF. CDR3 in DNA: TGCAGTGCTAGAGACGGGACTAGCGGCGCGGGGGAGCTGTTTTTT.

The chain carries TRBV6-1 and TRBJ2-5, with 9 bases identical to TRBD2. CDR3 length: 14 amino acids. Germline values: CDR1 MNHNS, CDR2 SASEGT. V lost 7 bases, J lost 4 bases, and 7 bases stayed unmatched. CDR3 DNA sequence: TGTGCCAGCATATTGCGGGAGGGCCTAGAGACCCAGTACTTC. Translation: CASILREGLETQYF.

The rearrangement uses TRBV2 and TRBJ1-2; perhaps TRBD1 as D (6 bases). The V and J ends lost 5 bases and 6 bases respectively, with 22 bases between them. Germline V lookup: CDR1 SNHLY, CDR2 FYNNEI. The CDR3 is 16 residues long. The CDR3 here is CASSLSVGRGRNGYTF. The CDR3 bases are TGTGCCAGCAGTCTTAGTGTTGGACGGGGGCGGAATGGCTACACCTTC.

The chain links TRBV9 to TRBJ2-1; D gene uncertain. In germline, CDR1 is SGDLS, CDR2 YYNGEE. The V end was cut by 2 bases, the J end by 0 bases, with 12 bases between. This CDR3 spans 16 amino acids. The CDR3: CASSVFALSSYNEQFF. The CDR3 DNA reads as TGTGCCAGCAGCGTGTTTGCCCTGAGCTCCTACAATGAGCAGTTCTTC.

V gene TRBV4-3 combines with J gene TRBJ2-5; TRBD2 matches 7 bases. V lost 6 bases, J lost 1 base, and 11 bases stayed unmatched. Germline CDR1 reads LGHNA; CDR2 reads YSLEER. The CDR3 sequence is 16 residues long. The CDR3 protein is CASSQVGGIFQETQYF. CDR3 DNA: TGCGCCAGCAGTCAGGTCGGGGGGATTTTCCAAGAGACCCAGTACTTC.

The gene calls are TRBV20-1 and TRBJ2-2; D not certain. Germline V gives CDR1 DFQATT, CDR2 SNEGSKA (reference sequence). V lost 6 bases, J lost 2 bases, and 16 bases lay in between. The length of the CDR3 is 15 residues. CDR3 in amino acids: CSAPVLGRNTGELFF. Here the CDR3 DNA reads TGCAGTGCCCCGGTGCTTGGCAGAAACACCGGGGAGCTGTTTTTT.

The chain joins TRBV6-5 to TRBJ1-5, with 8 bases identical to TRBD1. The CDR3 extends over 13 amino acids. Germline trimming cut 7 bases from V and 6 bases from J; bases unmatched to any gene: 5. CDR1 is MNHEY, CDR2 SVGAGI, per germline. CDR3 nucleotides: TGTGCCAGCACCCGAGGACAGGGTCAGCCCCAGCATTTT. It yields the protein CASTRGQGQPQHF.

The chain employs TRBV5-1 and TRBJ2-7, with a tentative D call TRBD2 (6 bases). The V end was cut by 4 bases, the J end by 3 bases, with 20 bases between. The germline V gene encodes CDR1 SGHRS and CDR2 YFSETQ. The CDR3 loop spans 16 amino acids. The CDR3, as DNA: TGCGCCAGCAGCGCGGGACCTACGGGGCAGGGCTACGAGCAGTACTTC. Protein: CASSAGPTGQGYEQYF. The full variable domain, in which reference TRBV5-1 and TRBJ2-7 provide the parts outside the CDR3, is KAGVTQTPRYLIKTRGQQVTLSCSPISGHRSVSWYQQTPGQGLQFLFEYFSETQRNKGNFPGRFSGRQFSNSRSEMNVSTLELGDSALYLCASSAGPTGQGYEQYFGPGTRLTVT.

The J gene is TRBJ1-2, the V gene TRBV13; D call uncertain. Germline V gene data show CDR1 as PRHDT and CDR2 as FYEKMQ (reference sequence). V lost 3 bases, J lost 4 bases, and 9 bases lay in between. CDR3 length: 13 amino acids. The CDR3 spells CASSLSTFYGYTF. As DNA, the CDR3 is TGTGCCAGCAGCTTGTCGACCTTCTATGGCTACACCTTC.

The CDR3 DNA reads as TGTGCCAGCAGCCAAGGGCCGAGACAACCCGGGGAAAAACTGTTTTTT. It encodes CASSQGPRQPGEKLFF. This chain links TRBV14 with TRBJ1-4, with D hard to call. V gave up 1 base and J gave up 8 bases, with 17 bases separating them. This CDR3 is 16 amino acids long. Germline loops: CDR1 SGHDN, CDR2 FVKESK.

This chain uses TRBV7-9 with TRBJ2-7; 10 bases agree with TRBD1. V lost 5 bases, J lost 3 bases, and 7 bases stayed unmatched. The CDR3 spans 15 residues. In germline, CDR1 is SEHNR, CDR2 FQNEAQ (reference sequence). The CDR3 sequence: CASSPDRGPLYEQYF. For the CDR3, the DNA is TGTGCCAGCAGCCCTGACAGGGGGCCGCTCTACGAGCAGTACTTC.

The CDR3 nucleotides read TGCAGTGCTAGACCGACTGGGGGCCATGAGCAGTTCTTC. This sequence encodes CSARPTGGHEQFF. This chain joins TRBV20-1 and TRBJ2-1, with D possibly being TRBD1 (6 bases). CDR1 DFQATT and CDR2 SNEGSKA come from the germline V gene (reference sequence). The CDR3 has 13 amino acids. Trimming cost V 2 bases and J 8 bases, with 13 bases left between them.

This clonotype was counted between two and nine times. The V gene is TRBV20-1, the J gene TRBJ2-5; D gene unclear. The J call may not be correct, given that the DNA end is closer to TRBJ2-7. In germline, CDR1 is DFQATT, CDR2 SNEGSKA (reference sequence). There are 11 residues in the CDR3. CDR3 nucleotide sequence: TGCAGTGCTCTGCAAAGTTACGAGCAGTACTTC. This gives the protein CSALQSYEQYF.

The genes are TRBV28 and TRBJ2-1; TRBD1 agrees at 7 bases. Germline CDR1 reads MDHEN; CDR2 reads SYDVKM. The length of the CDR3 is 14 residues. Unmatched junction bases numbered 7, after V lost 10 bases and J lost 1 base. The CDR3 protein is CATRDSGSYNEQFF. CDR3 coding DNA: TGTGCCACCCGGGACAGTGGGTCCTACAATGAGCAGTTCTTC.

The chain is built from TRBV7-9 and TRBJ1-5, with D possibly TRBD1 on 6 matching bases. Germline CDR1 and CDR2: SEHNR and FQNEAQ (reference sequence). This CDR3 is 15 amino acids long. V was shortened by 3 bases and J by 4 bases, with 13 bases between the two germline ends. CDR3 sequence reads: CASSFPGEPNQPQHF. For the CDR3, the DNA is TGTGCCAGCAGCTTTCCAGGGGAACCAAATCAGCCCCAGCATTTT.

The chain uses TRBV20-1 and TRBJ2-3; 7 nucleotides agree with TRBD2. The V and J ends lost 0 bases and 2 bases, in that order; junction bases with no gene match: 14. Germline V gene sequence: CDR1 DFQATT, CDR2 SNEGSKA (reference sequence). The CDR3 has 18 residues. The DNA for the CDR3 is TGCAGTGCTAGAGATCAAGATCGGCGGGAGTATAACACAGATACGCAGTATTTT. Translation: CSARDQDRREYNTDTQYF.

The chain uses TRBV4-1 and TRBJ2-1; 9 bases line up with TRBD2. Trimming took 5 bases from V and 3 from J; bases not matched to a gene: 11. The CDR3 contains 17 residues. Germline CDR1 MGHRA, CDR2 YSYEKL. The CDR3 sequence: CASSRSTVTSGYNEQFF. CDR3 in DNA: TGCGCCAGCAGCAGGTCCACCGTGACTAGCGGCTACAATGAGCAGTTCTTC.

This clonotype appeared a single time. The genes are TRBV6-2 or TRBV6-3 and TRBJ2-7; TRBD1 matches 9 bases. V gave up 7 bases and J gave up 6 bases; unmatched junction bases: 10. Germline V gives CDR1 MNHEY, CDR2 SVGEGT. The length of the CDR3 is 14 residues. CDR3 sequence: CASNSQGAMGEQYF. The CDR3, as DNA: TGTGCCAGCAACTCACAGGGGGCCATGGGCGAGCAGTACTTC.

This chain joins TRBV29-1 and TRBJ2-3; the match to TRBD2 covers 12 bases. This CDR3 region has 16 residues. V gave up 6 bases and J gave up 4 bases; unmatched junction bases: 11. CDR1 is SQVTM, CDR2 ANQGSEA, per germline. The CDR3 DNA sequence: TGCAGCGTCGGCGCACGACTAGCGGGAGCCTCAGATACGCAGTATTTT. Translating it yields CSVGARLAGASDTQYF.